A selection of T cell receptor beta chains follows, all from one sample in a study of CD8+ T cells in alopecia areata. Using immunoSEQ multiplex PCR, the repertoire was profiled, and TCRdb retains in-frame clones only, with some absent. The data hold 190,000 or so clones, with about 60% observed a single time. This specimen consisted of CD8+ T cells sorted from blood, obtained at week 24, from a patient treated with tofacitinib. The origin of the receptors is a human donor with alopecia areata. CDR3s include the opening cysteine and the closing phenylalanine or tryptophan. Each record gives: clone size, J gene, V gene, D gene, CDR3 protein, CDR3 DNA. The D gene is left open where the match is weak. The listing skips clone size in some rows; elsewhere it reads once, few, many or a size class.

abundance: -; j_gene: TRBJ1-6; v_gene: TRBV30; d_gene: -; CDR3aa: CAWSRDASYNSPLHF; CDR3nt: TGTGCCTGGAGCAGGGATGCATCGTATAATTCACCCCTCCACTTT
abundance: -; j_gene: TRBJ2-2; v_gene: TRBV5-1; d_gene: -; CDR3aa: CASSLAFGVTPGELFF; CDR3nt: TGCGCCAGCAGCTTGGCATTTGGGGTAACTCCCGGGGAGCTGTTTTTT
abundance: -; j_gene: TRBJ1-1; v_gene: TRBV13; d_gene: -; CDR3aa: CASSIGQLNTEAFF; CDR3nt: TGTGCCAGCAGCATAGGACAGCTAAACACTGAAGCTTTCTTT
abundance: -; j_gene: TRBJ2-7; v_gene: TRBV11-2; d_gene: -; CDR3aa: CASSSGWSSYEQYF; CDR3nt: TGTGCCAGCAGCTCCGGTTGGAGCTCCTACGAGCAGTACTTC
abundance: -; j_gene: TRBJ2-5; v_gene: TRBV6-6; d_gene: -; CDR3aa: CASSYRGKQETQYF; CDR3nt: TGTGCCAGCAGTTACAGGGGAAAACAAGAGACCCAGTACTTC
abundance: -; j_gene: TRBJ2-5; v_gene: TRBV7-2; d_gene: TRBD2; CDR3aa: CASSLVLAGGMETQYF; CDR3nt: TGTGCCAGCAGCTTAGTCCTAGCGGGGGGGATGGAGACCCAGTACTTC
abundance: few; j_gene: TRBJ1-5; v_gene: TRBV30; d_gene: -; CDR3aa: CAWSPMYSNQPQHF; CDR3nt: TGTGCCTGGAGTCCCATGTATAGCAATCAGCCCCAGCATTTT
abundance: once; j_gene: TRBJ2-5; v_gene: TRBV5-1; d_gene: TRBD2; CDR3aa: CASSSRLAGANQETQYF; CDR3nt: TGCGCCAGCAGCTCCCGACTAGCGGGGGCGAACCAAGAGACCCAGTACTTC
abundance: -; j_gene: TRBJ2-5; v_gene: TRBV7-2; d_gene: TRBD2; CDR3aa: CASSSLAGGTETQYF; CDR3nt: TGTGCCAGCAGCTCACTAGCGGGGGGAACTGAGACCCAGTACTTC
abundance: -; j_gene: TRBJ2-1; v_gene: TRBV11-3; d_gene: -; CDR3aa: CASSLGTRKFF; CDR3nt: TGTGCCAGCAGCTTAGGGACGAGGAAGTTCTTC
abundance: -; j_gene: TRBJ1-2; v_gene: TRBV30; d_gene: TRBD1; CDR3aa: CAWGQGASGYTF; CDR3nt: TGTGCCTGGGGACAGGGGGCGAGTGGCTACACCTTC
abundance: -; j_gene: TRBJ2-7; v_gene: TRBV4-1; d_gene: -; CDR3aa: CASSQDRSGSTYEQYF; CDR3nt: TGCGCCAGCAGCCAAGATCGATCCGGCAGCACCTACGAGCAGTACTTC
abundance: -; j_gene: TRBJ2-3; v_gene: TRBV5-1; d_gene: TRBD2; CDR3aa: CASRSRGAHTQYF; CDR3nt: TGCGCCAGCAGGTCGCGGGGGGCCCATACGCAGTATTTT
abundance: -; j_gene: TRBJ2-7; v_gene: TRBV13; d_gene: -; CDR3aa: CASSQGIQTREQYF; CDR3nt: TGTGCCAGCAGCCAGGGGATTCAGACTCGGGAGCAGTACTTC
abundance: -; j_gene: TRBJ2-5; v_gene: TRBV10-3; d_gene: -; CDR3aa: CAISESIQGGETQYF; CDR3nt: TGTGCCATCAGTGAGTCAATCCAGGGCGGGGAGACCCAGTACTTC
abundance: -; j_gene: TRBJ2-1; v_gene: TRBV5-6; d_gene: -; CDR3aa: CASSGGDTPYNEQFF; CDR3nt: TGTGCCAGCAGCGGGGGGGACACCCCCTACAATGAGCAGTTCTTC
abundance: -; j_gene: TRBJ2-1; v_gene: TRBV6-6; d_gene: TRBD2; CDR3aa: CASSYFGAGEKNEQFF; CDR3nt: TGTGCCAGCAGTTACTTTGGAGCGGGGGAAAAGAATGAGCAGTTCTTC
abundance: few; j_gene: TRBJ2-7; v_gene: TRBV9; d_gene: -; CDR3aa: CASSESTGTSYEQYF; CDR3nt: TGTGCCAGCAGCGAGAGTACAGGGACCTCCTACGAGCAGTACTTC
abundance: -; j_gene: TRBJ2-5; v_gene: TRBV28; d_gene: -; CDR3aa: CASLALWEQETQYF; CDR3nt: TGTGCCAGCCTCGCCCTTTGGGAGCAAGAGACCCAGTACTTC
abundance: -; j_gene: TRBJ1-1; v_gene: TRBV7-9; d_gene: -; CDR3aa: CASSQERTYIAEAFF; CDR3nt: TGTGCCAGCAGCCAAGAGAGGACCTATATTGCCGAAGCTTTCTTT
abundance: -; j_gene: TRBJ2-5; v_gene: TRBV11-3; d_gene: -; CDR3aa: CASKPPRAGETQYF; CDR3nt: TGTGCCAGTAAACCTCCCAGGGCCGGGGAGACCCAGTACTTC
abundance: few; j_gene: TRBJ2-7; v_gene: TRBV4-1; d_gene: -; CDR3aa: CASSQDASSLEQYF; CDR3nt: TGCGCCAGCAGCCAAGATGCCTCCTCACTAGAGCAGTACTTC
abundance: few; j_gene: TRBJ1-1; v_gene: TRBV15; d_gene: TRBD1; CDR3aa: CATSTKRQGNTEAFF; CDR3nt: TGTGCCACCAGCACGAAGCGACAGGGGAACACTGAAGCTTTCTTT
abundance: -; j_gene: TRBJ2-2; v_gene: TRBV28; d_gene: -; CDR3aa: CASRASGVITGELFF; CDR3nt: TGTGCCAGCAGAGCGTCGGGGGTCATCACCGGGGAGCTGTTTTTT
abundance: few; j_gene: TRBJ1-1; v_gene: TRBV6-6; d_gene: TRBD1; CDR3aa: CASSQGQLTEAFF; CDR3nt: TGTGCCAGCAGTCAGGGACAGTTAACTGAAGCTTTCTTT
abundance: -; j_gene: TRBJ1-1; v_gene: TRBV7-9; d_gene: TRBD1; CDR3aa: CASSSTGSLGTEAFF; CDR3nt: TGTGCCAGCAGCTCGACAGGGAGTCTGGGGACTGAAGCTTTCTTT
abundance: few; j_gene: TRBJ2-1; v_gene: TRBV29-1; d_gene: TRBD1; CDR3aa: CSVEHTGGEQFF; CDR3nt: TGCAGCGTCGAACATACAGGGGGTGAGCAGTTCTTC
abundance: few; j_gene: TRBJ2-2; v_gene: TRBV2; d_gene: TRBD2; CDR3aa: CASTWTSGHTGELFF; CDR3nt: TGTGCCAGCACTTGGACTAGCGGGCACACCGGGGAGCTGTTTTTT
abundance: -; j_gene: TRBJ2-2; v_gene: TRBV7-6; d_gene: -; CDR3aa: CASSLTGELFF; CDR3nt: TGTGCCAGCAGCTTGACCGGGGAGCTGTTTTTT
abundance: -; j_gene: TRBJ2-1; v_gene: TRBV9; d_gene: TRBD2; CDR3aa: CASRAGGNEQFF; CDR3nt: TGTGCCAGCAGGGCGGGGGGGAATGAGCAGTTCTTC
abundance: many; j_gene: TRBJ2-2; v_gene: TRBV7-6; d_gene: -; CDR3aa: CASSGRTANTGELFF; CDR3nt: TGTGCCAGCAGCGGACGGACAGCGAACACCGGGGAGCTGTTTTTT
abundance: -; j_gene: TRBJ2-5; v_gene: TRBV7-2; d_gene: TRBD2; CDR3aa: CASSLAGGFQETQYF; CDR3nt: TGTGCCAGCAGCCTAGCGGGGGGCTTCCAAGAGACCCAGTACTTC
abundance: -; j_gene: TRBJ2-5; v_gene: TRBV5-1; d_gene: -; CDR3aa: CASSLDRDWRQETQYF; CDR3nt: TGCGCCAGCAGCTTGGACCGGGACTGGAGACAAGAGACCCAGTACTTC